This T cell receptor beta chain was recovered during a study of CD4+ T cells in melanoma. This table comes from immunoSEQ multiplex PCR, and its TCRdb copy is limited to in-frame clones, with some not included. In the table there are some 50,000 clones, 89% of which are singletons. This clone was picked up one time. Its antigen remains unknown. Study results and limitations: A reported correlation linked neoantigen-specific CD4+ T cells to CD8+, macrophage and B cell function.

The sequence was collected from a human donor with melanoma. The source material was peripheral blood.

The CDR3 bases are TGTGCCAGCAGTGAAGCGCAGGCGGGTGGTGGCTACACCTTC. Translated, it gives CASSEAQAGGGYTF. The chain joins TRBV6-1 to TRBJ1-2; the D is unclear. The V and J ends lost 0 bases and 7 bases respectively, with 12 bases between them. The CDR3 has 14 residues. The germline V gene has CDR1 MNHNS and CDR2 SASEGT.